This T cell receptor (beta chain) was sequenced during a study of beta chain features in type 1 diabetes. Study details: Examination of sorted cells across all samples involved about 100,000,000 cells. Findings and limits, study-wide: Among patients with Type 1 diabetes, TCRB CDR3s were moderately but significantly shorter in every one of the four CD4+ subsets. Because the template was cDNA, high-expressing cells might be over-represented.

Staining for CD45RO/CCR7/CD25/CD127/CD95/CD27 allowed sorting of CD4+ naive, central memory, regulatory and stem cell-like memory cells. Expressed TCRB transcripts were sequenced after all isolated RNA was converted to cDNA. Reads from naive, central memory and regulatory T cell samples averaged around 3.6 million. The assay was immunoSEQ multiplex PCR, and TCRdb's table has in-frame clones only and misses some. The sample has roughly 180,000 clones; approximately 7.9% are singletons. Unmatched junction bases numbered 9, after V lost 5 bases and J lost 8 bases. Germline V CDR1 and CDR2: SGHTA, FQGNSA. The CDR3 contains 14 residues. This clone was recorded a few times. Antigen specificity is unknown.

J is TRBJ2-4 and V is TRBV7-2, with 7 nucleotides matching TRBD2. This clonotype originated in a man younger than 30 with type 1 diabetes. Sample: central memory CD4+ T cells from blood. The CDR3 here is CASSPYWGGDIQYF. The CDR3 bases are TGTGCCAGCAGCCCTTACTGGGGGGGGGACATTCAGTACTTC.